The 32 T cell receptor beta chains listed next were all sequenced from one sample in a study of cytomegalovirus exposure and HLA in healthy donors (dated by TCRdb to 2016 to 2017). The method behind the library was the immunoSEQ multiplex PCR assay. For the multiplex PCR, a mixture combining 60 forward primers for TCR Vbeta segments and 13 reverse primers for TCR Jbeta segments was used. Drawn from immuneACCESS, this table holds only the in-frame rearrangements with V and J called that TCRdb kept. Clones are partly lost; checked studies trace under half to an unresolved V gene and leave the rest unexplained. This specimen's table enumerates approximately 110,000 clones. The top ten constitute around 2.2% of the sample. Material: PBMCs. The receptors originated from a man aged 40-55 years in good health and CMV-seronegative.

In nucleotides, the CDR3 is TGTGCCAGCAGTCTCTGGGGGGAGGCCAATCAGCCCCAGCATTTT. The encoded protein is CASSLWGEANQPQHF. The chain couples TRBV6-5 to TRBJ1-5, with TRBD1 as a possible D gene (5 bases). Germline assignment: CDR1 MNHEY and CDR2 SVGAGI. Trimming cost V 5 bases and J 3 bases, with 14 bases left between them. There are 15 residues in the CDR3.

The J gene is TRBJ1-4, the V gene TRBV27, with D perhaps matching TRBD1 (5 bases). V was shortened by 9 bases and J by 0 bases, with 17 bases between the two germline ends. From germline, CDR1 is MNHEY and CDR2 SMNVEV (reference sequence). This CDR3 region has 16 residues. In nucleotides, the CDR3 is TGTGCCAGTGCCCTCAGGGCTTCCGCAACTAATGAAAAACTGTTTTTT. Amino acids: CASALRASATNEKLFF.

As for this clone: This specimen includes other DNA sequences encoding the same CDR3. For the CDR3, the DNA is TGTGCCAGCAGCCTCCCAGGGGGTACTGAAGCTTTCTTT. This gives the protein CASSLPGGTEAFF. The chain joins TRBV6-5 to TRBJ1-1; 7 nucleotides match TRBD1. The germline V gene has CDR1 MNHEY and CDR2 SVGAGI. Unmatched junction bases numbered 6, after V lost 6 bases and J lost 5 bases. The CDR3 has 13 residues.

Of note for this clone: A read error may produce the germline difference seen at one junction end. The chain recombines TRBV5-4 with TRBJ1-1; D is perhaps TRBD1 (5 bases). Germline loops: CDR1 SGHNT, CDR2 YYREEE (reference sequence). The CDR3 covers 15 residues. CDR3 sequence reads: CASSLDGLGGTEAFF. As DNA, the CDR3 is TGTGCCAGCAGTTTGGACGGGCTGGGGGGGACTGAAGCTTTCTTT.

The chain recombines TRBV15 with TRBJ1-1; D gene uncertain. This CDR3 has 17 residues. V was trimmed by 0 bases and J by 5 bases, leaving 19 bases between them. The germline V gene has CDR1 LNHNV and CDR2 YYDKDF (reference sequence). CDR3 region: CATSRDKAGPSRTEAFF. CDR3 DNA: TGTGCCACCAGCAGAGATAAGGCAGGTCCTTCACGGACTGAAGCTTTCTTT.

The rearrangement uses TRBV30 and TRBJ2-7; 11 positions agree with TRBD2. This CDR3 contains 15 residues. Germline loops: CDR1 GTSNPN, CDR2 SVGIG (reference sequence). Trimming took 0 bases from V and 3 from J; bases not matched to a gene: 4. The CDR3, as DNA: TGTGCCTGGAGTGTACGACTAGCGGGAAGCTACGAGCAGTACTTC. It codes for CAWSVRLAGSYEQYF.

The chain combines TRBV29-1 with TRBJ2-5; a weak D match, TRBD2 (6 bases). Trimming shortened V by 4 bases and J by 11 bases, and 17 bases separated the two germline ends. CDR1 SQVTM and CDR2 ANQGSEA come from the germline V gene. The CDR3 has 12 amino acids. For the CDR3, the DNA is TGCAGCGTTGTTTACGGGAGCGTTGAGCAGTACTTC. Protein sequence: CSVVYGSVEQYF.

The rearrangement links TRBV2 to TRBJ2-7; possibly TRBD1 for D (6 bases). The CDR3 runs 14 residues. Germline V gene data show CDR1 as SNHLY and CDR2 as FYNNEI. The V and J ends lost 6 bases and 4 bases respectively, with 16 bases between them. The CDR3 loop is CASRATGHLYEQYF. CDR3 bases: TGTGCCAGCAGAGCCACGGGACACCTGTACGAGCAGTACTTC. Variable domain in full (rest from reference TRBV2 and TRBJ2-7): EPEVTQTPSHQVTQMGQEVILRCVPISNHLYFYWYRQILGQKVEFLVSFYNNEISEKSEIFDDQFSVERPDGSNFTLKIRSTKLEDSAMYFCASRATGHLYEQYFGPGTRLTVT.

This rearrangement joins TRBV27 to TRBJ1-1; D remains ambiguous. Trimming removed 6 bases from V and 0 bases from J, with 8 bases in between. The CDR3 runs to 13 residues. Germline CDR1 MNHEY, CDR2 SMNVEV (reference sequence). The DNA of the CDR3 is TGTGCCAGCAGGCGTGACTTGAACACTGAAGCTTTCTTT. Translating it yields CASRRDLNTEAFF.

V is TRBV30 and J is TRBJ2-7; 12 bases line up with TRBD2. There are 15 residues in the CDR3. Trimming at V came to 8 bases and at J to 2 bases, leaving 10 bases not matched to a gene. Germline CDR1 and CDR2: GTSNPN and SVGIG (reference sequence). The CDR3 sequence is CAGTSGFGPTYEQYF. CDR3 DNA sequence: TGTGCCGGGACTAGCGGGTTTGGACCCACCTACGAGCAGTACTTC.

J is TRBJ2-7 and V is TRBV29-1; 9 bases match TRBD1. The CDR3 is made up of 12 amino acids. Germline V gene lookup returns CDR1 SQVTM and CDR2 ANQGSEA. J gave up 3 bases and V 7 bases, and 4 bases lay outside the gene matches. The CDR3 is CSARTGDYEQYF. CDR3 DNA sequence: TGCAGCGCCAGGACAGGGGACTACGAGCAGTACTTC.

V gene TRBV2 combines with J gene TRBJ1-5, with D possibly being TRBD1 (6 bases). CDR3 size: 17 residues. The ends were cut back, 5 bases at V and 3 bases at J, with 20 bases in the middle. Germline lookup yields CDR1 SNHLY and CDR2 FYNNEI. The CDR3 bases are TGTGCCAGCAGTCCCAGGAGTCACCCAGGGGCCAATCAGCCCCAGCATTTT. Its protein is CASSPRSHPGANQPQHF.

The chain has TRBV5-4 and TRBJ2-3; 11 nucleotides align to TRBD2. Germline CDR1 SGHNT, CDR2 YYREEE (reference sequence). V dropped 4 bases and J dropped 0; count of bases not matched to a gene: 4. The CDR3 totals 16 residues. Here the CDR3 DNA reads TGTGCCAGCAGCAGGGGGACTAGCGGAAGCACAGATACGCAGTATTTT. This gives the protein CASSRGTSGSTDTQYF.

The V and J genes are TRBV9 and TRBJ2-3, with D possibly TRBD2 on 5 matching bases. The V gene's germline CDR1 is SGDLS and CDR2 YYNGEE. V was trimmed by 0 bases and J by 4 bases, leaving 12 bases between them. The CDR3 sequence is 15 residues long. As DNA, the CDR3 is TGTGCCAGCAGCGTAGGAGTGGGAGTAGCAGATACGCAGTATTTT. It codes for CASSVGVGVADTQYF.

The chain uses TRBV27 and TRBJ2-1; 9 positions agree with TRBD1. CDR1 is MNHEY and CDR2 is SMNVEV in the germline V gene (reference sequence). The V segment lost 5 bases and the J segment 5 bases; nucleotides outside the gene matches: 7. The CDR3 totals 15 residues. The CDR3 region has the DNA TGTGCCAGCAGTCTCTCGGGACAGGGCCACAATGAGCAGTTCTTC. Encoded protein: CASSLSGQGHNEQFF.

CDR3 coding DNA: TGTGCCAGCAGTTTATCCTTGTCCTACGAGCAGTACTTC. Amino acid sequence: CASSLSLSYEQYF. V usage is TRBV28 and J usage is TRBJ2-7; no reliable D call. From germline, CDR1 is MDHEN and CDR2 SYDVKM. The V gene lost 1 base and the J gene lost 1 base, with 5 bases spanning the gap. The CDR3 covers 13 residues.

The CDR3 region has the DNA TGTGCCAGCAGCGTAGGGGGTAGCGGCCCGGACCAAGAGACCCAGTACTTC. Translating it yields CASSVGGSGPDQETQYF. V gene TRBV9 combines with J gene TRBJ2-5; D is possibly TRBD2 (6 bases). CDR3 length: 17 residues. Germline loops: CDR1 SGDLS, CDR2 YYNGEE. V dropped 0 bases and J dropped 0 bases, with 15 bases sitting between them.

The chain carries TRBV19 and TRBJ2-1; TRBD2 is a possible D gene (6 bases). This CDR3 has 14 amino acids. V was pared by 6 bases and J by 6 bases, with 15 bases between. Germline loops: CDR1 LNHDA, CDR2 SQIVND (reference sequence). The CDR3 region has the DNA TGTGCCAGTAGCCCGGTAGGGAGGAGCAATGAGCAGTTCTTC. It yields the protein CASSPVGRSNEQFF.

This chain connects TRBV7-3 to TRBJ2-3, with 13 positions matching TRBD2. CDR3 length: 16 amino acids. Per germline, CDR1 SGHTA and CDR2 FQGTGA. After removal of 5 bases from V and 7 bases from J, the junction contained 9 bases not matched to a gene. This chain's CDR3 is CASSPFGLAGDNTQYF. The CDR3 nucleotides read TGTGCCAGCAGCCCTTTCGGACTAGCGGGAGATAATACGCAGTATTTT.

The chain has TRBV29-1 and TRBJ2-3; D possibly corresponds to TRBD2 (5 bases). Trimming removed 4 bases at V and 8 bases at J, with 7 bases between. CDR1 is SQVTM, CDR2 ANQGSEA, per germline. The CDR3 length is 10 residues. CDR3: CSVGGSTQYF. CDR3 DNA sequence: TGCAGCGTTGGAGGGAGTACGCAGTATTTT.

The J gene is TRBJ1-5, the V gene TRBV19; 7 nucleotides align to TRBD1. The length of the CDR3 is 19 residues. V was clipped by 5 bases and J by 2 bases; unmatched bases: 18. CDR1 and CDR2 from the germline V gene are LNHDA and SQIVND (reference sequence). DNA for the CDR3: TGTGCCAGTAGTTCCGGGACAGCCCCAATTTGGGAGGGCAATCAGCCCCAGCATTTT. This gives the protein CASSSGTAPIWEGNQPQHF. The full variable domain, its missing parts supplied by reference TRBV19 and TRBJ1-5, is DGGITQSPKYLFRKEGQNVTLSCEQNLNHDAMYWYRQDPGQGLRLIYYSQIVNDFQKGDIAEGYSVSREKKESFPLTVTSAQKNPTAFYLCASSSGTAPIWEGNQPQHFGDGTRLSIL.

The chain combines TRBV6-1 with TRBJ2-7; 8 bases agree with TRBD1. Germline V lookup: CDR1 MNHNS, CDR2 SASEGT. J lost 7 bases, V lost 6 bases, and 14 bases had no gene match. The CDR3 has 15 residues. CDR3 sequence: CASRVGQEARLEQYF. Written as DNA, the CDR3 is TGTGCCAGCAGGGTGGGACAGGAGGCACGGCTTGAGCAGTACTTC.

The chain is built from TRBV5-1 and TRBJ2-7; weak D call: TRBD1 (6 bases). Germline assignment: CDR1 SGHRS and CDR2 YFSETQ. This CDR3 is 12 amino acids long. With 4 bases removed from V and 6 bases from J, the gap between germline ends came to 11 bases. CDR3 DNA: TGCGCCAGCAGCCCACAGGGTTTCGAGCAGTACTTC. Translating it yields CASSPQGFEQYF. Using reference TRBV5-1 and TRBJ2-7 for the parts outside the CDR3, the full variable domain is KAGVTQTPRYLIKTRGQQVTLSCSPISGHRSVSWYQQTPGQGLQFLFEYFSETQRNKGNFPGRFSGRQFSNSRSEMNVSTLELGDSALYLCASSPQGFEQYFGPGTRLTVT.

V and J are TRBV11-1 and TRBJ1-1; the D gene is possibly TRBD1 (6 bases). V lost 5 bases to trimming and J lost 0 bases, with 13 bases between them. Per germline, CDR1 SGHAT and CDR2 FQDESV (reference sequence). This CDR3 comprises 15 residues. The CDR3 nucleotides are TGTGCCAGCAGCCGAGGACAGACCTTGAACACTGAAGCTTTCTTT. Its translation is CASSRGQTLNTEAFF.

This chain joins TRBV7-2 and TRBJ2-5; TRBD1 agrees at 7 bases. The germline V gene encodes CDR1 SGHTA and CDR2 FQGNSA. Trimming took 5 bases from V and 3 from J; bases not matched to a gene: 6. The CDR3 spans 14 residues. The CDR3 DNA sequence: TGTGCCAGCAGCAGAGGGGGCGGAGAAGAGACCCAGTACTTC. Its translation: CASSRGGGEETQYF.

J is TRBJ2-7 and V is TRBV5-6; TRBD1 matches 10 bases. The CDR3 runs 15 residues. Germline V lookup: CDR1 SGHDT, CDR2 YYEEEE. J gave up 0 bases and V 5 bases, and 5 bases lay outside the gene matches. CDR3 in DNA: TGTGCCAGCAGTCCCGGGACAGGGGCCTCCTACGAGCAGTACTTC. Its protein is CASSPGTGASYEQYF.

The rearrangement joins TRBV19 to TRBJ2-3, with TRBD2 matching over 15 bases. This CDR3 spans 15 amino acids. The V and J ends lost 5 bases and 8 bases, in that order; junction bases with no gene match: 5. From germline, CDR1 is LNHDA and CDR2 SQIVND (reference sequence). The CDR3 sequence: CASSVGLAGGGTQYF. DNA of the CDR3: TGTGCCAGTAGTGTGGGACTAGCGGGAGGCGGTACGCAGTATTTT.

The CDR3 region has the DNA TGTGCCAGCAGCTTAGGGCCAGCCTACGAGCAGTACTTC. Its translation: CASSLGPAYEQYF. V usage is TRBV13 and J usage is TRBJ2-7; D uncertain. V was trimmed by 0 bases and J by 2 bases, leaving 5 bases between them. The CDR3 consists of 13 residues. Germline V gene data show CDR1 as PRHDT and CDR2 as FYEKMQ (reference sequence).

CDR3: CASSPAGGGSGYTGELFF. The CDR3 DNA reads as TGTGCCAGCAGCCCGGCGGGTGGGGGCTCCGGGTACACCGGGGAGCTGTTTTTT. The J gene is TRBJ2-2, the V gene TRBV5-6; tentative D call: TRBD1 (6 bases). The CDR3 is 18 residues long. The germline V gene has CDR1 SGHDT and CDR2 YYEEEE. Trimming took 4 bases from V and 3 from J, leaving 22 bases between them.

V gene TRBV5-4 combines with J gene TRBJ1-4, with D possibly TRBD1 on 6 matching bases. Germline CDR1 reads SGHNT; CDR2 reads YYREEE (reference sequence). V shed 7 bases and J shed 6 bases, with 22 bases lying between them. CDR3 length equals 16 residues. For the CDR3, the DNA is TGTGCCAGCCGCAGGGGTGGGTTCGGGTCGGATGAAAAACTGTTTTTT. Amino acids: CASRRGGFGSDEKLFF.

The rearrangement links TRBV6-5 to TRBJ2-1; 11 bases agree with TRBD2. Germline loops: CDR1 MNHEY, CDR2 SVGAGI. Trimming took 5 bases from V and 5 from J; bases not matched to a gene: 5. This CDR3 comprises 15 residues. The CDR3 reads CASSRGGLADNEQFF. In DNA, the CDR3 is TGTGCCAGCAGTCGAGGGGGACTAGCGGACAATGAGCAGTTCTTC.

CDR3 amino acids: CASSKTGDGNTEAFF. The CDR3, as DNA: TGCGCCAGCAGCAAAACAGGGGACGGGAACACTGAAGCTTTCTTT. The rearrangement uses TRBV4-1 and TRBJ1-1; 7 nucleotides line up with TRBD1. V lost 5 bases to trimming and J lost 1 base; unmatched junction nucleotides: 7. The CDR3 has 15 residues. Per the germline V gene, CDR1 is MGHRA and CDR2 is YSYEKL.